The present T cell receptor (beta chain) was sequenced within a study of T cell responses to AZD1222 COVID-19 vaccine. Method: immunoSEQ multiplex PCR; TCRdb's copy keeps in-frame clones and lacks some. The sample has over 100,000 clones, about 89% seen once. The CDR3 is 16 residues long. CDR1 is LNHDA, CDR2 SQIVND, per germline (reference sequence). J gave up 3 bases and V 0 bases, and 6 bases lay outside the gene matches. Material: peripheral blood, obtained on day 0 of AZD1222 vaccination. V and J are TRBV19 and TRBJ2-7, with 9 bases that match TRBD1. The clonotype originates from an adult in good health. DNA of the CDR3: TGTGCCAGTAGTATAGAGTGGACAGGGGTTGGCTACGAGCAGTACTTC. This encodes CASSIEWTGVGYEQYF.